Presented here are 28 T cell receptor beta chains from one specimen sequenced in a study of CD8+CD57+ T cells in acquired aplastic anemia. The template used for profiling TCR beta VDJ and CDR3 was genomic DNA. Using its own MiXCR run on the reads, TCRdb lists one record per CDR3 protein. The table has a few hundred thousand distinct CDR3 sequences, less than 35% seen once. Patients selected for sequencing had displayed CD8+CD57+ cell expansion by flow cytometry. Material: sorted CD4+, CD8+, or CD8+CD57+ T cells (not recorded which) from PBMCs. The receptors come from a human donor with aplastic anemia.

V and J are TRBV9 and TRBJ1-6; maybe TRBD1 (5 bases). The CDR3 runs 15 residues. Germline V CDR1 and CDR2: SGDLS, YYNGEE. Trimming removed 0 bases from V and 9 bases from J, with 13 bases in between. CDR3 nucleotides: TGTGCCAGCAGCGTAGGGGGCAGGGTAGGTTCACCCCTCCACTTT. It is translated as CASSVGGRVGSPLHF.

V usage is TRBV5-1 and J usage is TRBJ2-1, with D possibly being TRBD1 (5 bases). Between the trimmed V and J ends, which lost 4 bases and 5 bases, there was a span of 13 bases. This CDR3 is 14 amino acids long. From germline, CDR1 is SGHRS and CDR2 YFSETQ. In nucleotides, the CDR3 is TGCGCCAGCAGCCCCGTTCAGGGAAACAATGAGCAGTTCTTC. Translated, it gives CASSPVQGNNEQFF.

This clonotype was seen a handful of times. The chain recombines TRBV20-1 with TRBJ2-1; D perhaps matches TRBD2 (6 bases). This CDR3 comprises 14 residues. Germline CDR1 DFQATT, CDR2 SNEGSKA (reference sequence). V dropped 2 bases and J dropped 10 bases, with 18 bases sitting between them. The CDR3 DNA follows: TGCAGTGCTAGAACCTCGGGCGGGGTTAACGAGCAGTTCTTC. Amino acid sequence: CSARTSGGVNEQFF.

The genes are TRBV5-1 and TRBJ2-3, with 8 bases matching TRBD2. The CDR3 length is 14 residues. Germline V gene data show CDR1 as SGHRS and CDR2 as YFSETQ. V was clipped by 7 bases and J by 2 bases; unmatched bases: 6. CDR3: CASLGGGNTDTQYF. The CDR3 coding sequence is TGCGCCAGCCTCGGGGGGGGAAACACAGATACGCAGTATTTT. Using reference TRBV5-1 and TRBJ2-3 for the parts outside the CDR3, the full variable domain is KAGVTQTPRYLIKTRGQQVTLSCSPISGHRSVSWYQQTPGQGLQFLFEYFSETQRNKGNFPGRFSGRQFSNSRSEMNVSTLELGDSALYLCASLGGGNTDTQYFGPGTRLTVL.

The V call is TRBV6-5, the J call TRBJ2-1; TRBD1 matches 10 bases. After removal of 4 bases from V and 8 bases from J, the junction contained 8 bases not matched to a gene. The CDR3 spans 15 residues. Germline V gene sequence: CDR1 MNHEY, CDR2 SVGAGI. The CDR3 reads CASSFPGTGVHEQFF. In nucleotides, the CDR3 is TGTGCCAGCAGTTTCCCCGGGACAGGGGTGCATGAGCAGTTCTTC.

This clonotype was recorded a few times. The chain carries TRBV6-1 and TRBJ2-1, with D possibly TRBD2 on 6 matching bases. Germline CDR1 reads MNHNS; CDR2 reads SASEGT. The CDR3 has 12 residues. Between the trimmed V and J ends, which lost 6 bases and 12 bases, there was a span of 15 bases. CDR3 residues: CASRDRTGVQFF. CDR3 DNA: TGTGCCAGCAGAGACCGGACGGGGGTGCAGTTCTTC.

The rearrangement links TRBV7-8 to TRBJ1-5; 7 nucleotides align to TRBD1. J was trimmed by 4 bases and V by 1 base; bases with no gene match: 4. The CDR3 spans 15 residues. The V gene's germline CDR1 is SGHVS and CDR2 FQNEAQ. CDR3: CASSLGDSTNQPQHF. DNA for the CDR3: TGTGCCAGCAGCTTAGGGGACAGCACTAATCAGCCCCAGCATTTT.

The CDR3 DNA follows: TGTGCCAGCCGAAACAGGGGTTTCTACGAGCAGTACTTC. Translated, it gives CASRNRGFYEQYF. V and J are TRBV25-1 and TRBJ2-7; 7 bases fit TRBD1. The V gene's germline CDR1 is MGHDK and CDR2 SYGVNS. V dropped 8 bases and J dropped 3; count of bases not matched to a gene: 7. CDR3 size: 13 residues.

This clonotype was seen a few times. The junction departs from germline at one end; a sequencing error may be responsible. CDR3 protein: CASSFRGADGELFF. For the CDR3, the DNA is TGCGCCAGCAGCTTTAGAGGGGCGGACGGGGAACTGTTTTTT. This chain connects TRBV5-1 to TRBJ2-2; the D gene could be TRBD1 or TRBD2 (5 bases each). Germline-derived CDR1 and CDR2 are SGHRS and YFSETQ. The CDR3 length is 14 residues.

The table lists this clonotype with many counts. CDR3 bases: TGTGCCAGCAGTGACTCCCCAGGGCCCTATGGCTACACCTTC. Translation: CASSDSPGPYGYTF. V and J are TRBV6-4 and TRBJ1-2; tentatively, D is TRBD1 (5 bases). Trimming removed 0 bases at V and 4 bases at J, with 9 bases between. This CDR3 is built from 14 residues. Germline V gene lookup returns CDR1 MRHNA and CDR2 SNTAGT.

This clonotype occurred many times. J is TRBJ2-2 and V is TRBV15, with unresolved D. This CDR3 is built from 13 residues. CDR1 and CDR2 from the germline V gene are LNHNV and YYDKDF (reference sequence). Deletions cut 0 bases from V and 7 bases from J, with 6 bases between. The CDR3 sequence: CATSRDQNGELFF. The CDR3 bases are TGTGCCACCAGCAGAGATCAGAACGGGGAGCTGTTTTTT.

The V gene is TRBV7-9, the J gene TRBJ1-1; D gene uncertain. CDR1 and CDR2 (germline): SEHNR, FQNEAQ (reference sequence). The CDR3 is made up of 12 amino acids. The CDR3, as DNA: TGTGTCTCAGCTTGGCAGAACACTGAAGCTTTCTTT. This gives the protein CVSAWQNTEAFF. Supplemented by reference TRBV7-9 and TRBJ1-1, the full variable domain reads DTGVSQNPRHKITKRGQNVTFRCDPISEHNRLYWYRQTLGQGPEFLTYFQNEAQLEKSRLLSDRFSAERPKGSFSTLEIQRTEQGDSAMYLCVSAWQNTEAFFGQGTRLTVV.

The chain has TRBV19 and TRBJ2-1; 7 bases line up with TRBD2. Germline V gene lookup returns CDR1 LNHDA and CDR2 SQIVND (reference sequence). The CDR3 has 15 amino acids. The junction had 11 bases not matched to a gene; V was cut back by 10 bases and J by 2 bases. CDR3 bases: TGTGCCACTAAGCCGAGCGGGGCAACCTACAATGAGCAGTTCTTC. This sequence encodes CATKPSGATYNEQFF.

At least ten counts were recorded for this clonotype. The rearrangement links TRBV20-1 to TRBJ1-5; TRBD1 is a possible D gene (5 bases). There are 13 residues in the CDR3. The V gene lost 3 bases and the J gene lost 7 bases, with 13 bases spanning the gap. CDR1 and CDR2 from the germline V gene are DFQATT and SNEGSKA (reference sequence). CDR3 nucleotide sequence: TGCAGTGCTAGCCCCAGGGAAGGACAGCCCCAGCATTTT. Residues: CSASPREGQPQHF.

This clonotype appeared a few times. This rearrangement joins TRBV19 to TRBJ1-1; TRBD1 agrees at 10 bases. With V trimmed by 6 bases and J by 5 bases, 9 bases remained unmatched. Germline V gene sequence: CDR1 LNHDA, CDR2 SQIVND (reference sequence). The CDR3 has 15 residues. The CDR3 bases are TGTGCCAGTAGGGCTGGGACAGGGGTAACAACTGAAGCTTTCTTT. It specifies CASRAGTGVTTEAFF.

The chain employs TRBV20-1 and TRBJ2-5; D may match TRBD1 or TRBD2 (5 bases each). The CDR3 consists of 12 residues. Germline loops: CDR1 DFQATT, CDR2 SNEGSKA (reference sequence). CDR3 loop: CSTLGVGETQYF. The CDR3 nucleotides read TGCAGCACCCTGGGGGTTGGAGAGACCCAGTACTTC.

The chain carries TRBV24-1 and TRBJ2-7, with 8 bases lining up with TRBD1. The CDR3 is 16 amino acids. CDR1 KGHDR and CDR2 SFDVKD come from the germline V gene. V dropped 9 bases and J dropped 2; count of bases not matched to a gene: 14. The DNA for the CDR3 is TGTGCCACCGGAACACGACAGGGGCGAAGCCCCTACGAGCAGTACTTC. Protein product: CATGTRQGRSPYEQYF.

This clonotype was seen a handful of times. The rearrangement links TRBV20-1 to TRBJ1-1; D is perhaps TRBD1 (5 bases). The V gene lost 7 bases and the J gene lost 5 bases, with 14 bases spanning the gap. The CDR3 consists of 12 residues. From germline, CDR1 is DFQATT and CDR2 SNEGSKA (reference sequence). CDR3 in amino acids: CSVGAPRTEAFF. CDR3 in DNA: TGCAGTGTCGGGGCCCCGAGGACTGAAGCTTTCTTT.

For the CDR3, the DNA is TGTGCCATTCGACTGGACGGGACGAACACTGAAGCTTTCTTT. It translates to CAIRLDGTNTEAFF. The genes are TRBV10-3 and TRBJ1-1, with D perhaps matching TRBD1 (5 bases). The CDR3 covers 14 residues. Per germline, CDR1 ENHRY and CDR2 SYGVKD. The germline V and J ends were trimmed by 9 bases and 1 base, with 15 bases remaining between them.

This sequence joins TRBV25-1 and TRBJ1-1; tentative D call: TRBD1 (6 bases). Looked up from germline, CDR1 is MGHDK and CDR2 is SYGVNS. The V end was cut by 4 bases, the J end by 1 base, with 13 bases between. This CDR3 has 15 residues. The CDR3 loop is CASSVTGTPNTEAFF. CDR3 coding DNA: TGTGCCAGCAGTGTGACCGGGACACCGAACACTGAAGCTTTCTTT.

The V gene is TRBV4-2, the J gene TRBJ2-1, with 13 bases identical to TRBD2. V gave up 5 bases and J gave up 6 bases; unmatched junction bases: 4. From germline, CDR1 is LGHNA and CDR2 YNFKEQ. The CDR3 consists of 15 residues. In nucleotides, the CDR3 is TGTGCCAGCAGCGAACTAGCGGGAGGGCTCAATGAGCAGTTCTTC. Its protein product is CASSELAGGLNEQFF.

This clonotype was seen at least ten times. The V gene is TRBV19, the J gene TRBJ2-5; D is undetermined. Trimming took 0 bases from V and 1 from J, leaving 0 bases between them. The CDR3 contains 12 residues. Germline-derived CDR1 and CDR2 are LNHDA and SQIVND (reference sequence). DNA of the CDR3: TGTGCCAGTAGTATAGACCAAGAGACCCAGTACTTC. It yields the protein CASSIDQETQYF.

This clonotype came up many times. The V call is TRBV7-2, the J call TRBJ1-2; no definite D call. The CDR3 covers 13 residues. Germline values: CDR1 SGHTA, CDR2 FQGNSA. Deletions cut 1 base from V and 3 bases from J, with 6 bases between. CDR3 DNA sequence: TGTGCCAGCAGCTTAGGCTCATACTATGGCTACACCTTC. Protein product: CASSLGSYYGYTF.

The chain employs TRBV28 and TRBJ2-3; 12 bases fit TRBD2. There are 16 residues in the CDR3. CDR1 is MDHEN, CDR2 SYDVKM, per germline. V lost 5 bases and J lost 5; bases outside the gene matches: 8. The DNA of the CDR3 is TGTGCCAGCAGTCAGGTACTAGCGGGGGGAAGAGATACGCAGTATTTT. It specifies CASSQVLAGGRDTQYF.

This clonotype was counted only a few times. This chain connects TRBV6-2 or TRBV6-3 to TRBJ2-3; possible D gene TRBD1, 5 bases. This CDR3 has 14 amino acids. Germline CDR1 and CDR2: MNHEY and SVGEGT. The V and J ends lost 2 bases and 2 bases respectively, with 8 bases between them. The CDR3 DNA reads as TGTGCCAGCAGTTACGACAGCTTCACAGATACGCAGTATTTT. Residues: CASSYDSFTDTQYF.

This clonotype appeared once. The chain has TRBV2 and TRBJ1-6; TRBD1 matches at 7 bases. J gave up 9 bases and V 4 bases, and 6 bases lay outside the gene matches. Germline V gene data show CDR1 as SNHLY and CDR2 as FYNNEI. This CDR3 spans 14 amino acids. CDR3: CASSAGTEGSPLHF. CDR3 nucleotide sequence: TGTGCCAGCAGTGCAGGGACAGAGGGTTCACCCCTCCACTTT.

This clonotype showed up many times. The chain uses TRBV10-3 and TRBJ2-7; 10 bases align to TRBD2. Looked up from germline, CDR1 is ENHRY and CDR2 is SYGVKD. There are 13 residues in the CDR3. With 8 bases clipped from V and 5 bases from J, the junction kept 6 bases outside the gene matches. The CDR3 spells CAISGTSANEQYF. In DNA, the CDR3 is TGTGCCATCTCCGGGACTAGCGCAAACGAGCAGTACTTC.

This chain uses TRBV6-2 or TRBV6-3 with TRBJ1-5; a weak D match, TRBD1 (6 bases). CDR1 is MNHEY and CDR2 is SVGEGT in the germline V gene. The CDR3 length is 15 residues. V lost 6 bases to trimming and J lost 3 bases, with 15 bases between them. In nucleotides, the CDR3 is TGTGCCAGCAGCGGAGGACAGAGGGACAATCAGCCCCAGCATTTT. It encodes CASSGGQRDNQPQHF.